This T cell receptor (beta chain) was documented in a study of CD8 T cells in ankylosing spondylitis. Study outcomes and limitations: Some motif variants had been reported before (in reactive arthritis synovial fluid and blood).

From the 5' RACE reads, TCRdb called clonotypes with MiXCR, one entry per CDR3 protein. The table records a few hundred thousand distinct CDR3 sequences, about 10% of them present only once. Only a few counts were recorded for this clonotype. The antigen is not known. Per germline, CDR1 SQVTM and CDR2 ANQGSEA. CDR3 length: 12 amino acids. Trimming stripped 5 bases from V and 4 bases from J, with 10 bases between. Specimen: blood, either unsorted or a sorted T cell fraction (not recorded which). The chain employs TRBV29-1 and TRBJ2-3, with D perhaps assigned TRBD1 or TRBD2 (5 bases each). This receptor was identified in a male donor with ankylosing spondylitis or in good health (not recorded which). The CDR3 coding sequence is TGCAGCGTTAGCCAGGGACCAGATACGCAGTATTTT. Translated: CSVSQGPDTQYF.